What follows are 30 T cell receptor beta chains derived from one specimen sequenced in a study of human thymus T cells. The repertoire was sequenced with immunoSEQ multiplex PCR; TCRdb's copy has only in-frame clones and lacks some. Counted here are about 78,000 clones, just over 95% occurring once; the ten biggest clones make up roughly 0.028%. Thymic material originated from resections removed in the course of corrective heart surgery. Sequenced: thymus tissue. The receptors were sampled from a boy under two years old with a congenital heart defect but otherwise immunologically healthy.

J is TRBJ2-1 and V is TRBV21-1; whether TRBD1, the table's D call, matches the DNA was not checked. TRBV21-1 is assigned pseudogene status. The CDR3 sequence is 15 residues long. The CDR3 nucleotides are TGTGCCAGCAGAATCCATGGTGGGCCATACAATGAGCAGTTCTTC. Translating gives CASRIHGGPYNEQFF.

This chain links TRBV5-8 with TRBJ1-2; D is possibly TRBD1 (6 bases). Trimming took 4 bases from V and 3 from J, leaving 16 bases between them. The length of the CDR3 is 15 residues. Germline V CDR1 and CDR2: SGHTS, YDEGEE. CDR3 protein: CASSPRRGSYYGYTF. CDR3 DNA sequence: TGTGCCAGCAGCCCTAGAAGGGGGAGTTACTATGGCTACACCTTC.

This chain joins TRBV21-1 and TRBJ1-2; the D segment call TRBD1 is taken from the table without a DNA check. TRBV21-1 is termed a pseudogene. This CDR3 is built from 16 residues. In nucleotides, the CDR3 is TGTGCCAGCAGCAAAGCAGGGGGCAGGGGGCCTGATGGCTACACCTTC. Translation: CASSKAGGRGPDGYTF.

The J gene is TRBJ2-1, the V gene TRBV27, with 7 nucleotides matching TRBD1. The CDR3 sequence is 16 residues long. Germline CDR1 and CDR2: MNHEY and SMNVEV (reference sequence). V was pared by 0 bases and J by 1 base, with 3 bases of the junction left unmatched. The CDR3 DNA sequence: TGTGCCAGCAGTTTATCGGCAGGGGGATCCTACAATGAGCAGTTCTTC. Protein sequence: CASSLSAGGSYNEQFF.

The rearrangement links TRBV28 to TRBJ1-1, with D perhaps TRBD1 (5 bases). The V end lost 6 bases, the J end lost 6 bases, and 14 bases lay between the germline ends. Germline V lookup: CDR1 MDHEN, CDR2 SYDVKM. The CDR3 runs 13 residues. CDR3 region: CASSRKRDPEAFF. The CDR3 nucleotides read TGTGCCAGCAGCCGCAAGAGGGACCCTGAAGCTTTCTTT.

This clone was observed a handful of times. V and J are TRBV5-1 and TRBJ1-2; 7 nucleotides match TRBD1. The V gene end was trimmed by 4 bases and the J gene end by 0 bases; junction bases not matched to a gene: 9. The CDR3 is made up of 16 amino acids. The germline gives CDR1 SGHRS, CDR2 YFSETQ. The CDR3 DNA is TGCGCCAGCAGCCTCACGCGGACAGGCCCTAACTATGGCTACACCTTC. Protein: CASSLTRTGPNYGYTF.

V is TRBV5-8 and J is TRBJ2-7; weak D call: TRBD1 (5 bases). The V and J ends lost 0 bases and 5 bases respectively, with 12 bases between them. Per the germline V gene, CDR1 is SGHTS and CDR2 is YDEGEE. This CDR3 comprises 14 residues. Here the CDR3 DNA reads TGTGCCAGCAGCTTGGATGCCAGGGCCAACGAGCAGTACTTC. Residues: CASSLDARANEQYF.

This rearrangement joins TRBV9 to TRBJ2-1, with D tentatively TRBD1 (6 bases). The CDR3 is made up of 15 amino acids. Trimming shortened V by 0 bases and J by 3 bases, and 10 bases separated the two germline ends. Looked up from germline, CDR1 is SGDLS and CDR2 is YYNGEE. CDR3 region: CASSVDGTLYNEQFF. The CDR3 region has the DNA TGTGCCAGCAGCGTAGATGGGACACTCTACAATGAGCAGTTCTTC.

This chain uses TRBV7-6 with TRBJ2-7; 8 bases match TRBD2. J was trimmed by 1 base and V by 0 bases; bases with no gene match: 5. The germline gives CDR1 SGHVS, CDR2 FNYEAQ. CDR3 length equals 16 residues. In nucleotides, the CDR3 is TGTGCCAGCAGCTTAGCTCGCGGGAGGTATTCCTACGAGCAGTACTTC. Protein sequence: CASSLARGRYSYEQYF.

The V call is TRBV5-5, the J call TRBJ1-2, with a tentative D call TRBD1 (5 bases). The V gene's germline CDR1 is SGHKS and CDR2 YYEKEE (reference sequence). Trimming cost V 0 bases and J 5 bases, with 11 bases left between them. This CDR3 is built from 14 residues. The chain's CDR3 is CASSLEGVSYGYTF. The CDR3 nucleotides read TGTGCCAGCAGCTTGGAAGGGGTGTCATATGGCTACACCTTC. Looking up the rest from reference TRBV5-5 and TRBJ1-2 gives the full variable domain: DAGVTQSPTHLIKTRGQQVTLRCSPISGHKSVSWYQQVLGQGPQFIFQYYEKEERGRGNFPDRFSARQFPNYSSELNVNALLLGDSALYLCASSLEGVSYGYTFGSGTRLTVV.

The chain employs TRBV6-5 and TRBJ2-7, with D tentatively TRBD1 or TRBD2 (5 bases each). Trimming removed 4 bases at V and 4 bases at J, with 20 bases between. Germline loops: CDR1 MNHEY, CDR2 SVGAGI. The CDR3 contains 16 residues. Here the CDR3 reads CASSFSFGHRTYEQYF. Here the CDR3 DNA reads TGTGCCAGCAGTTTTTCGTTCGGACATCGGACTTACGAGCAGTACTTC.

The chain carries TRBV6-1 and TRBJ2-1; 12 bases align to TRBD2. This CDR3 has 21 residues. Germline V gene sequence: CDR1 MNHNS, CDR2 SASEGT. Germline trimming cut 2 bases from V and 0 bases from J; bases unmatched to any gene: 14. The CDR3 region has the DNA TGTGCCAGCAGTGAAACCCCGACTAGCGGGGGATGCCTAAGCTCCTACAATGAGCAGTTCTTC. Its protein is CASSETPTSGGCLSSYNEQFF.

This rearrangement joins TRBV6-4 to TRBJ1-5, with D unclear. Trimming cost V 3 bases and J 0 bases, with 9 bases left between them. The CDR3 has 15 residues. The germline CDR1 and CDR2 sequences are MRHNA and SNTAGT. The CDR3 coding sequence is TGTGCCAGCAGTGAGAGCATTCATAGCAATCAGCCCCAGCATTTT. It is translated as CASSESIHSNQPQHF.

This chain joins TRBV10-3 and TRBJ2-4; 11 bases agree with TRBD2. Germline CDR1 and CDR2: ENHRY and SYGVKD. CDR3 length: 18 residues. After removal of 0 bases from V and 0 bases from J, the junction contained 4 bases not matched to a gene. CDR3 nucleotides: TGTGCCATCAGTGAGTCGTCTAGCGGGGGGTTAGCCAAAAACATTCAGTACTTC. Translated, it gives CAISESSSGGLAKNIQYF.

The chain combines TRBV10-3 with TRBJ2-7; D gene unclear. V gave up 0 bases and J gave up 6 bases, with 21 bases separating them. Germline V gives CDR1 ENHRY, CDR2 SYGVKD. This CDR3 contains 17 residues. The CDR3 DNA reads TGTGCCATCAGTGAGTCGGATTTTATACTTAAAACTGGCGAGCAGTACTTC. It is translated as CAISESDFILKTGEQYF.

The chain has TRBV7-2 and TRBJ2-5; TRBD2 aligns across 12 bases. Germline CDR1 is SGHTA and CDR2 is FQGNSA. The CDR3 has 18 residues. The V and J ends lost 3 bases and 4 bases, in that order; junction bases with no gene match: 12. The CDR3 sequence is CASSFGLAGPGGVETQYF. As DNA, the CDR3 is TGTGCCAGCAGCTTTGGACTAGCGGGGCCCGGAGGAGTAGAGACCCAGTACTTC. The full variable domain, in which reference TRBV7-2 and TRBJ2-5 provide the parts outside the CDR3, is GAGVSQSPSNKVTEKGKDVELRCDPISGHTALYWYRQSLGQGLEFLIYFQGNSAPDKSGLPSDRFSAERTGGSVSTLTIQRTQQEDSAVYLCASSFGLAGPGGVETQYFGPGTRLLVL.

The rearrangement links TRBV6-1 to TRBJ2-7; TRBD1 aligns across 10 bases. Germline V gives CDR1 MNHNS, CDR2 SASEGT. The CDR3 consists of 15 residues. The ends lost 3 bases at V and 1 base at J; junction bases unmatched: 3. The CDR3 bases are TGTGCCAGCAGTGAGCGGGACAGGGGTTCCTACGAGCAGTACTTC. Translating it yields CASSERDRGSYEQYF.

The chain uses TRBV28 and TRBJ2-7; the match to TRBD1 covers 8 bases. CDR1 and CDR2 (germline): MDHEN, SYDVKM. The CDR3 loop spans 15 amino acids. V lost 3 bases to trimming and J lost 10 bases; unmatched junction nucleotides: 14. CDR3 amino acids: CASSFYRGRPPGQYF. DNA for the CDR3: TGTGCCAGCAGTTTCTACAGGGGGAGGCCTCCCGGACAGTACTTC. The whole variable domain, remainder taken from reference TRBV28 and TRBJ2-7, is DVKVTQSSRYLVKRTGEKVFLECVQDMDHENMFWYRQDPGLGLRLIYFSYDVKMKEKGDIPEGYSVSREKKERFSLILESASTNQTSMYLCASSFYRGRPPGQYFGPGTRLTVT.

The chain links TRBV4-2 to TRBJ2-5, with TRBD2 as a possible D gene (6 bases). Germline-derived CDR1 and CDR2 are LGHNA and YNFKEQ. V lost 2 bases and J 7 bases, leaving 11 bases between the germline ends. The CDR3 runs to 13 residues. The CDR3 bases are TGTGCCAGCAGCCAAAGGAGGGAAGGGACCCAGTACTTC. It specifies CASSQRREGTQYF.

V is TRBV5-6 and J is TRBJ1-4; 11 bases are shared with TRBD1. CDR3 size: 14 residues. Germline V gives CDR1 SGHDT, CDR2 YYEEEE. V shed 7 bases and J 6 bases; nucleotides not matched to a gene: 5. In nucleotides, the CDR3 is TGTGCCAGCGGACCGGGACAGGGGGATGAAAAACTGTTTTTT. Its translation is CASGPGQGDEKLFF. The full variable domain, completed using reference TRBV5-6 and TRBJ1-4, is DAGVTQSPTHLIKTRGQQVTLRCSPKSGHDTVSWYQQALGQGPQFIFQYYEEEERQRGNFPDRFSGHQFPNYSSELNVNALLLGDSALYLCASGPGQGDEKLFFGSGTQLSVL.

The chain recombines TRBV28 with TRBJ1-4; D is unclear. The CDR3 totals 11 residues. Trimming took off 4 bases at V and 6 bases at J, with 3 bases between the two ends. From germline, CDR1 is MDHEN and CDR2 SYDVKM. Here the CDR3 DNA reads TGTGCCAGCAGTTCTTATGAAAAACTGTTTTTT. The encoded protein is CASSSYEKLFF.

The CDR3 sequence: CASSLEGTGKVSTEAFF. CDR3 DNA sequence: TGTGCCAGCAGCTTGGAGGGGACAGGCAAGGTCTCCACTGAAGCTTTCTTT. The chain couples TRBV5-6 to TRBJ1-1, with TRBD1 matching over 8 bases. The CDR3 length is 17 residues. The junction had 11 bases not matched to a gene; V was cut back by 0 bases and J by 4 bases. In germline, CDR1 is SGHDT, CDR2 YYEEEE. The entire variable domain, with the rest obtained from reference TRBV5-6 and TRBJ1-1, is as follows: DAGVTQSPTHLIKTRGQQVTLRCSPKSGHDTVSWYQQALGQGPQFIFQYYEEEERQRGNFPDRFSGHQFPNYSSELNVNALLLGDSALYLCASSLEGTGKVSTEAFFGQGTRLTVV.

This chain links TRBV7-2 with TRBJ2-7; D remains unclear. The ends were cut back, 1 base at V and 0 bases at J, with 16 bases in the middle. This CDR3 region has 17 residues. The germline V gene encodes CDR1 SGHTA and CDR2 FQGNSA. The CDR3 loop reads CASSLDRLIMSSYEQYF. The CDR3 nucleotides read TGTGCCAGCAGCTTAGATCGCCTGATTATGAGCTCCTACGAGCAGTACTTC.

The gene calls are TRBV7-3 and TRBJ1-5; D unresolved. Trimming took off 1 base at V and 3 bases at J, with 19 bases between the two ends. This CDR3 region has 18 residues. Germline V gene sequence: CDR1 SGHTA, CDR2 FQGTGA. The DNA of the CDR3 is TGTGCCAGCAGCTTAAAGTTGGCCGAGACCCACGTCAATCAGCCCCAGCATTTT. Residues: CASSLKLAETHVNQPQHF.

The chain combines TRBV7-3 with TRBJ2-1, with 14 bases that match TRBD2. J was trimmed by 2 bases and V by 5 bases; bases with no gene match: 8. Germline values: CDR1 SGHTA, CDR2 FQGTGA. The CDR3 spans 18 residues. In nucleotides, the CDR3 is TGTGCCAGCAGCCCGACTAGCGGGGGGGCCCAGACCTACAATGAGCAGTTCTTC. The encoded protein is CASSPTSGGAQTYNEQFF.

This chain joins TRBV29-1 and TRBJ2-1; D is undetermined. Germline CDR1 and CDR2: SQVTM and ANQGSEA. This CDR3 has 11 residues. Trimming removed 4 bases from V and 7 bases from J, with 8 bases in between. Here the CDR3 reads CSVAARNEQFF. CDR3 coding DNA: TGCAGCGTTGCCGCCCGAAATGAGCAGTTCTTC.

This sequence joins TRBV7-9 and TRBJ1-1, with a tentative D call TRBD1 (5 bases). CDR1 and CDR2 (germline): SEHNR, FQNEAQ (reference sequence). The CDR3 is 14 amino acids. V lost 5 bases and J lost 3, with 13 bases in between. CDR3 loop: CASSQPRVHTEAFF. In DNA, the CDR3 is TGTGCCAGCAGCCAACCCAGGGTTCACACTGAAGCTTTCTTT.

The CDR3 nucleotides are TGTGCCACCAGCAGAGATTCAGCGGGTGCACCCCCGAGCTCCTACAATGAGCAGTTCTTC. Its protein is CATSRDSAGAPPSSYNEQFF. The chain uses TRBV15 and TRBJ2-1, with D possibly matching TRBD2 (6 bases). V was cut by 0 bases and J by 0 bases, with 21 bases left in between. In germline, CDR1 is LNHNV, CDR2 YYDKDF (reference sequence). This CDR3 contains 20 residues.

V gene TRBV5-1 combines with J gene TRBJ1-4; D gene ambiguous. V lost 4 bases and J lost 0, with 10 bases in between. The CDR3 totals 15 residues. Germline loops: CDR1 SGHRS, CDR2 YFSETQ. The CDR3 region is CASSPLPTTNEKLFF. As DNA, the CDR3 is TGCGCCAGCAGCCCCCTTCCAACAACTAATGAAAAACTGTTTTTT.

The chain has TRBV4-3 and TRBJ2-2; D is unclear. CDR3 length equals 18 residues. The germline V and J ends were trimmed by 0 bases and 2 bases, with 16 bases remaining between them. Germline CDR1 reads LGHNA; CDR2 reads YSLEER. CDR3: CASSQEGPWVINTGELFF. The DNA of the CDR3 is TGCGCCAGCAGCCAAGAAGGTCCTTGGGTAATCAACACCGGGGAGCTGTTTTTT.